This T cell receptor beta chain derives from a study of blood T cell repertoires in COVID-19. About the research overall: Sample material is recorded as cDNA or gDNA derived from T cells, B-cell-depleted T cells, or PBMCs.

Measured with immunoSEQ multiplex PCR; TCRdb has only the in-frame clones, and not every one. The data contain 200,000 to 250,000 clones, around four fifths of them singletons. The CDR3 spans 16 residues. The V gene's germline CDR1 is MNHEY and CDR2 SMNVEV (reference sequence). V was trimmed by 0 bases and J by 8 bases, leaving 17 bases between them. The sequence was obtained from a man between 50 and 59 years old with acute or convalescent COVID-19. The rearrangement uses TRBV27 and TRBJ2-1, with D possibly matching TRBD2 (6 bases). The sample was peripheral blood. CDR3 protein: CASSLSDLGGKYEQFF. CDR3 DNA: TGTGCCAGCAGTTTATCAGACCTAGGCGGGAAATATGAGCAGTTCTTC.